Following are 19 T cell receptor beta chains from one sample sequenced in a study of blood T cell repertoires in COVID-19. TCRdb's table, derived via immunoSEQ multiplex PCR, lists solely in-frame clones and lacks some. The data hold under 250,000 clones, with around 85% observed a single time. Material for sequencing was peripheral blood. The receptors originated from a man aged 35 to 55 with acute or convalescent COVID-19.

The V and J genes are TRBV30 and TRBJ1-2, with 7 bases matching TRBD1. With 0 bases clipped from V and 0 bases from J, the junction kept 7 bases outside the gene matches. Per germline, CDR1 GTSNPN and CDR2 SVGIG (reference sequence). The length of the CDR3 is 16 residues. CDR3 amino acids: CAWSVGGGGSNYGYTF. The CDR3 coding sequence is TGTGCCTGGAGTGTAGGAGGGGGCGGATCTAACTATGGCTACACCTTC. The variable domain in full, completed from reference TRBV30 and TRBJ1-2, reads SQTIHQWPATLVQPVGSPLSLECTVEGTSNPNLYWYRQAAGRGLQLLFYSVGIGQISSEVPQNLSASRPQDRQFILSSKKLLLSDSGFYLCAWSVGGGGSNYGYTFGSGTRLTVV.

This chain joins TRBV24-1 and TRBJ2-3; possibly TRBD1 for D (6 bases). Germline CDR1 is KGHDR and CDR2 is SFDVKD. Trimming removed 4 bases from V and 6 bases from J, with 10 bases in between. The CDR3 is made up of 13 amino acids. The CDR3 reads CATSEAGQDTQYF. The CDR3 DNA follows: TGTGCCACCAGTGAGGCAGGACAGGATACGCAGTATTTT.

The rearrangement uses TRBV18 and TRBJ2-5; the match to TRBD1 covers 7 bases. The CDR3 has 14 amino acids. Per the germline V gene, CDR1 is KGHSH and CDR2 is LQKENI. V was pared by 6 bases and J by 1 base, with 5 bases of the junction left unmatched. The CDR3 loop is CASSLGTVQETQYF. The CDR3 bases are TGTGCCAGCTCGTTGGGGACAGTCCAAGAGACCCAGTACTTC.

The V gene is TRBV6-5, the J gene TRBJ2-7, with 8 bases fitting TRBD2. Per the germline V gene, CDR1 is MNHEY and CDR2 is SVGAGI. The CDR3 totals 15 residues. After removal of 5 bases from V and 6 bases from J, the junction contained 12 bases not matched to a gene. DNA of the CDR3: TGTGCCAGCAGTCACCCCCCGGGAGGGCTTGGCGAGCAGTACTTC. Its protein product is CASSHPPGGLGEQYF.

In DNA, the CDR3 is TGTGCCATCAAACAGGGTTTCGAGCAGTACTTC. Encoded protein: CAIKQGFEQYF. The chain recombines TRBV10-3 with TRBJ2-7; D may be TRBD1 (6 bases). The CDR3 has 11 amino acids. Trimming took 7 bases from V and 6 from J, leaving 10 bases between them. In germline, CDR1 is ENHRY, CDR2 SYGVKD.

This clone was picked up one time. The CDR3 sequence: CASSLGTGEDGYTF. CDR3 DNA: TGTGCCAGCAGCTTGGGCACAGGGGAAGATGGCTACACCTTC. The chain carries TRBV5-6 and TRBJ1-2; 7 bases line up with TRBD1. The trim removed 0 bases at V and 6 bases at J, leaving 5 bases unmatched. There are 14 residues in the CDR3. Per germline, CDR1 SGHDT and CDR2 YYEEEE.

This chain uses TRBV7-2 with TRBJ2-7; D is possibly TRBD2 (5 bases). This CDR3 region has 14 residues. V gave up 7 bases and J gave up 7 bases, with 20 bases separating them. Germline V gene data show CDR1 as SGHTA and CDR2 as FQGNSA. As DNA, the CDR3 is TGTGCCAGCACCCTACCTCCCCTCTCGGGGGAGCAGTACTTC. Translated: CASTLPPLSGEQYF.

CDR3 DNA: TGCGCCAGCAGCCCGGTGGGACAGGGCCGCCTAAGATTCAGGAACACTGAAGCTTTCTTT. Translated: CASSPVGQGRLRFRNTEAFF. The chain uses TRBV5-1 and TRBJ1-1; 9 bases align to TRBD1. Trimming cost V 4 bases and J 1 base; bases outside gene matches: 20. The CDR3 length is 20 residues. CDR1 SGHRS and CDR2 YFSETQ come from the germline V gene.

The rearrangement links TRBV7-8 to TRBJ1-1, with 8 bases fitting TRBD1. The CDR3 sequence is 14 residues long. Germline CDR1 is SGHVS and CDR2 is FQNEAQ. The J segment lost 0 bases and the V segment lost 4 bases, leaving 1 base of the junction unmatched. The CDR3 loop reads CASSYRGMNTEAFF. CDR3 sequence (DNA): TGTGCCAGCAGCTACAGGGGGATGAACACTGAAGCTTTCTTT.

The chain employs TRBV2 and TRBJ2-3; TRBD1 is a possible D gene (5 bases). The CDR3 covers 16 residues. From germline, CDR1 is SNHLY and CDR2 FYNNEI. Trimming removed 6 bases from V and 0 bases from J, with 16 bases in between. The CDR3 sequence: CASRLDRVPSTDTQYF. The CDR3 DNA reads as TGTGCCAGCAGGTTAGACAGAGTTCCCAGCACAGATACGCAGTATTTT.

The chain recombines TRBV4-1 with TRBJ2-3, with a weak D call TRBD2 (7 bases). There are 17 residues in the CDR3. The germline V gene has CDR1 MGHRA and CDR2 YSYEKL. The ends were cut back, 1 base at V and 2 bases at J, with 16 bases in the middle. CDR3 amino acids: CASSQAGPGGLTDTQYF. As DNA, the CDR3 is TGCGCCAGCAGCCAAGCGGGGCCGGGGGGCCTCACAGATACGCAGTATTTT.

The chain has TRBV27 and TRBJ1-5; 7 bases are a match to TRBD1. The germline V gene has CDR1 MNHEY and CDR2 SMNVEV (reference sequence). This CDR3 comprises 12 residues. Losses at the gene ends were 5 bases for V and 7 bases for J; bases not matched to a gene: 2. As DNA, the CDR3 is TGTGCCAGCAGTACCAGGGGGCAGCCCCAGCATTTT. Amino acid sequence: CASSTRGQPQHF.

The V gene is TRBV6-4, the J gene TRBJ2-3; 15 positions agree with TRBD2. This CDR3 has 15 amino acids. The germline gives CDR1 MRHNA, CDR2 SNTAGT. With 6 bases clipped from V and 4 bases from J, the junction kept 2 bases outside the gene matches. For the CDR3, the DNA is TGTGCCAGCAGAGGACTAGCGGGGGGGTCAGATACGCAGTATTTT. As protein: CASRGLAGGSDTQYF.

This chain joins TRBV28 and TRBJ2-7; 7 nucleotides match TRBD1. CDR1 is MDHEN, CDR2 SYDVKM, per germline. The CDR3 sequence is 14 residues long. The J segment lost 2 bases and the V segment lost 6 bases, leaving 7 bases of the junction unmatched. The CDR3 loop reads CASSYTGVPYEQYF. CDR3 nucleotide sequence: TGTGCCAGCAGCTACACAGGGGTCCCCTACGAGCAGTACTTC.

This rearrangement joins TRBV12-3 or TRBV12-4 to TRBJ2-7; TRBD1 might be the D (5 bases). V lost 7 bases and J 1 base, leaving 11 bases between the germline ends. The CDR3 length is 13 residues. As DNA, the CDR3 is TGTGCCAGCACCTGGGGCAGTTCCTACGAGCAGTACTTC. This encodes CASTWGSSYEQYF.

CDR3 coding DNA: TGTGCCAGCTCACCGCAACTAGCGGGAGGGTACAACAATGAGCAGTTCTTC. The encoded protein is CASSPQLAGGYNNEQFF. This chain uses TRBV18 with TRBJ2-1; 13 bases map to TRBD2. Germline values: CDR1 KGHSH, CDR2 LQKENI. The CDR3 loop spans 17 amino acids. Trimming cost V 3 bases and J 5 bases; bases outside gene matches: 7.

The genes are TRBV19 and TRBJ1-1; TRBD1 matches 7 bases. CDR3 length equals 14 residues. Germline CDR1 LNHDA, CDR2 SQIVND (reference sequence). Trimming removed 5 bases from V and 3 bases from J; junction bases left unmatched: 6. This chain's CDR3 is CASSSDRTYTEAFF. The CDR3 DNA reads TGTGCCAGTAGTTCGGACAGGACTTACACTGAAGCTTTCTTT. Filled out from reference TRBV19 and TRBJ1-1, the complete variable domain reads DGGITQSPKYLFRKEGQNVTLSCEQNLNHDAMYWYRQDPGQGLRLIYYSQIVNDFQKGDIAEGYSVSREKKESFPLTVTSAQKNPTAFYLCASSSDRTYTEAFFGQGTRLTVV.

This clone has just a few counts. This chain uses TRBV5-6 with TRBJ1-1; D is unclear. Between the trimmed V and J ends, which lost 3 bases and 9 bases, there was a span of 9 bases. This CDR3 is 11 amino acids long. In germline, CDR1 is SGHDT, CDR2 YYEEEE. This CDR3 is CASSSGIKAFF. DNA of the CDR3: TGTGCCAGCAGCTCCGGGATAAAAGCTTTCTTT.

The rearrangement joins TRBV9 to TRBJ1-5; D uncertain. V lost 3 bases and J 9 bases, leaving 10 bases between the germline ends. CDR1 and CDR2 (germline): SGDLS, YYNGEE. The CDR3 is 12 residues long. CDR3 sequence: CASSAGLWPQHF. In nucleotides, the CDR3 is TGTGCCAGCAGCGCTGGACTCTGGCCCCAGCATTTT.